These T cell receptor beta chains were read from a single sample in a study of neoadjuvant anti-PD-1 for oral cavity cancer. The method was immunoSEQ multiplex PCR; TCRdb's version includes in-frame clones alone and lacks a portion of them. The table lists 84,000 or so clones, approximately 80% of them singletons. The sample in question was PBMCs, obtained before nivolumab (anti-PD-1) treatment. These receptors were collected from a person aged 40 to 85 with oral cavity squamous cell carcinoma. The CDR3 runs from the conserved cysteine through the conserved F or W. A D gene is named only where the DNA matches it firmly. Part of the rows lack a size; the others show once, few, many or a class for expanded clones.

D	size	J	V	DNA	CDR3
NA	NA	TRBJ2-1	TRBV29-1	TGCAGCGTTGAATTCCGTTTGAATGAGCAGTTCTTC	CSVEFRLNEQFF
NA	NA	TRBJ2-1	TRBV6-6	TGTGCCAGCAGGGATTCGGCGGACAATGAGCAGTTCTTC	CASRDSADNEQFF
NA	once	TRBJ2-5	TRBV7-9	TGTGCCAGCAGCTTAGGGCCTCAAGAGACCCAGTACTTC	CASSLGPQETQYF
NA	NA	TRBJ2-3	TRBV7-9	TGTGCCAGCGGAGGCGATACGCAGTATTTT	CASGGDTQYF
NA	NA	TRBJ1-2	TRBV6-5	TGTGCCAGCAGTTACTCGAGACGGGGTTATGGCTACACCTTC	CASSYSRRGYGYTF
TRBD2	NA	TRBJ2-5	TRBV19	TGTGCCAGGAAGAGCGGGAGTGTCCCTCAAGAGACCCAGTACTTC	CARKSGSVPQETQYF
NA	NA	TRBJ1-1	TRBV25-1	TGTGCCAGCAGTGCATCCTCTTACGGGGGAGACACTGAAGCTTTCTTT	CASSASSYGGDTEAFF
NA	NA	TRBJ2-7	TRBV6-5	TGTGCCAGCAGTGGACTTTTAGGGTACGAGCAGTACTTC	CASSGLLGYEQYF
NA	once	TRBJ1-5	TRBV19	TGTGCCAGTGGGATTCGGATTAGCAATCAGCCCCAGCATTTT	CASGIRISNQPQHF
NA	NA	TRBJ1-2	TRBV30	TGTGCCTGGAGTGCAGGGGCCCTAGCTAACTATGGCTACACCTTC	CAWSAGALANYGYTF
TRBD1	NA	TRBJ2-1	TRBV2	TGTGCCAGCAGTCGGAGAGGGACAGGGGGTGGCGAGCAGTTCTTC	CASSRRGTGGGEQFF
NA	NA	TRBJ1-2	TRBV10-3	TGTGCCATCAGCCCCGACAGGTCGGGAGGCTACACCTTC	CAISPDRSGGYTF
TRBD2	NA	TRBJ2-1	TRBV4-1	TGCGCCGCTCCGGGACTAGTAGGCGGCGGCCCCGGGGATGAGCAGTTCTTC	CAAPGLVGGGPGDEQFF